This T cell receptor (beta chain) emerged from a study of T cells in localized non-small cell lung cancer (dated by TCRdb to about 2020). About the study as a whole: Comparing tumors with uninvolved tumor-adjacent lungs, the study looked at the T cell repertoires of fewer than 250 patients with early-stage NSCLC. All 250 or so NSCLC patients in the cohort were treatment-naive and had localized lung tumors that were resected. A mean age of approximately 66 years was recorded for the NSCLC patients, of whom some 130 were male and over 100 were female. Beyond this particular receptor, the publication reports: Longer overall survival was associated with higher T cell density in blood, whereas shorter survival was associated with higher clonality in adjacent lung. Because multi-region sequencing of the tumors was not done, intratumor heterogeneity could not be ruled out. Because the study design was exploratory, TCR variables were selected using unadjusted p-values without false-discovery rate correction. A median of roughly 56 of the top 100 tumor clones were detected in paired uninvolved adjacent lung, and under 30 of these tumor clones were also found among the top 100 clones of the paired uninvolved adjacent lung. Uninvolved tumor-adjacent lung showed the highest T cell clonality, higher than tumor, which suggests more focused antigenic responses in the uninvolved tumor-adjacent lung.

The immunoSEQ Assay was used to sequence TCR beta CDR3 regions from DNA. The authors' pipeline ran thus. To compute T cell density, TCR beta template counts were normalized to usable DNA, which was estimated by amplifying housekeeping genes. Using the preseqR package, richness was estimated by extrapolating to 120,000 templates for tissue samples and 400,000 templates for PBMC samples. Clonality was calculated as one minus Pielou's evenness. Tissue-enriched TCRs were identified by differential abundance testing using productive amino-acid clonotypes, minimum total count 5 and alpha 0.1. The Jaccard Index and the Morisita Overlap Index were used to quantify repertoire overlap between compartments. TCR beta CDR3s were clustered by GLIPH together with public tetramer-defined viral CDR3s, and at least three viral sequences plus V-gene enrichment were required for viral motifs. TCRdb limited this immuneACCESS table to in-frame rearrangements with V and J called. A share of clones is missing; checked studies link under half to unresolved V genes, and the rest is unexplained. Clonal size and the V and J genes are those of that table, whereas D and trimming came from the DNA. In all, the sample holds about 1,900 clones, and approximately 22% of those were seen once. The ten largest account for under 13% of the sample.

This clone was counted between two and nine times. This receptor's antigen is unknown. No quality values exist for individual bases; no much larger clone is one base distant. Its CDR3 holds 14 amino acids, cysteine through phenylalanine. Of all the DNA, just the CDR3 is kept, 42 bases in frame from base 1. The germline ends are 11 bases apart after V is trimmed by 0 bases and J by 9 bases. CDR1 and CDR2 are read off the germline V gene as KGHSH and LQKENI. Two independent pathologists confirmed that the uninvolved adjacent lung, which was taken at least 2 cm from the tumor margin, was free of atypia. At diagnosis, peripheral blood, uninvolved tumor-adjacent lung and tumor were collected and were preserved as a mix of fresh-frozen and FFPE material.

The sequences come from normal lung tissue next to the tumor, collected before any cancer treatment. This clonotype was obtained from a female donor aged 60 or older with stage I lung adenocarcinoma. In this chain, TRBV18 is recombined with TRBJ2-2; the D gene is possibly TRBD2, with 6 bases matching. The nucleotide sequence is TGTGCCAGCTCACCACCAGGAGGGGACCGGGAGCTGTTTTTT. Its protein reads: CASSPPGGDRELFF.